This paragraph reports one T cell receptor beta chain. Its target is not known. This sample includes further DNA sequences coding for the same CDR3. With 60 Vbeta and 13 Jbeta primers, the PCR was carried out. The data were produced by immunoSEQ multiplex PCR, yet TCRdb's version contains in-frame clones alone and is incomplete. The data show 150,000 to 200,000 clones, around 79% seen once. The source of the sample is a study of cytomegalovirus exposure and HLA in healthy donors. Study-wide context: Earlier findings included about 120 million unique TCR beta sequences obtained from about 180 million T cells.

Broader study findings: In a later analysis, TCR beta V- and J-gene trimming showed a link to a missense DCLRE1C variant. The productive fraction for most TCR beta V segments was about 87% or about 30% in an earlier analysis.

Healthy bone marrow donors made up the donors. Germline CDR1 is SGHAT and CDR2 is FQNNGV. The germline V and J ends were trimmed by 1 base and 5 bases, with 6 bases remaining between them. There are 13 residues in the CDR3. The V call is TRBV11-2, the J call TRBJ2-1; D is unresolved. This TCR was recovered from a man aged 40-49 years in good health and CMV-seropositive. The source material was PBMCs. Here the CDR3 reads CASSLGQNNEQFF. CDR3 sequence (DNA): TGTGCCAGCAGCTTAGGGCAGAACAATGAGCAGTTCTTC.